The 5 T cell receptor beta chains listed next were all sequenced from one sample in a study of regulatory T cells in long-lasting Graves disease. As to time point: persistent/refractory GD, antithyroid drugs over 5 years with positive TRAb. PBMCs provided the RNA from which the TCR library was made. TCR beta libraries were built with iRepertoire HTBI primers and Arm-PCR of CDR3 regions. From the multiplex PCR reads, TCRdb called clonotypes with MiXCR, one entry per CDR3 protein. Of some 280,000 distinct CDR3 sequences listed, 20% to 25% are singletons. The sequences come from peripheral blood mononuclear cells (PBMCs), collected when the disease was refractory, from a patient treated with antithyroid drugs. These receptors came from a female donor with Graves disease.

The chain is built from TRBV20-1 and TRBJ2-7; TRBD2 matches at 8 bases. In germline, CDR1 is DFQATT, CDR2 SNEGSKA (reference sequence). J gave up 4 bases and V 4 bases, and 9 bases lay outside the gene matches. The CDR3 has 14 residues. The CDR3 region has the DNA TGCAGTGCTAAAGCTTTGGTAGCGGGGTACGAGCAGTACTTC. Protein: CSAKALVAGYEQYF.

The chain couples TRBV2 to TRBJ2-3; 12 nucleotides agree with TRBD2. CDR1 SNHLY and CDR2 FYNNEI come from the germline V gene. With 6 bases clipped from V and 3 bases from J, the junction kept 4 bases outside the gene matches. CDR3 length: 15 residues. The DNA for the CDR3 is TGTGCCAGCAGGGCCGGGACTAGCGGGACAGATACGCAGTATTTT. Amino acids: CASRAGTSGTDTQYF.

J is TRBJ2-1 and V is TRBV30; D possibly uses TRBD1 or TRBD2 (6 bases each). This CDR3 spans 12 amino acids. Trimming left V 4 bases short and J 6 bases short, with 10 bases between. CDR1 is GTSNPN and CDR2 is SVGIG in the germline V gene (reference sequence). The CDR3 reads CAWTGGSNEQFF. The CDR3 DNA sequence: TGTGCCTGGACCGGGGGCAGCAATGAGCAGTTCTTC.

The table lists this clonotype with a few counts. The chain recombines TRBV19 with TRBJ2-2; TRBD2 might be the D (5 bases). The germline CDR1 and CDR2 sequences are LNHDA and SQIVND (reference sequence). Trimming pared 8 bases from V and 6 bases from J, leaving 19 bases between. The CDR3 has 15 residues. In nucleotides, the CDR3 is TGTGCCAGTCTAAAGCGGACCCGAGGCCCCGGGGAGCTGTTTTTT. It specifies CASLKRTRGPGELFF.

Only a few counts were recorded for this clonotype. This sequence joins TRBV27 and TRBJ2-6; no reliable D call. Per the germline V gene, CDR1 is MNHEY and CDR2 is SMNVEV (reference sequence). V was cut by 2 bases and J by 0 bases, with 11 bases left in between. The CDR3 loop spans 17 amino acids. The CDR3 nucleotides read TGTGCCAGCAGTTTACGAGGATTTGGCTCTGGGGCCAACGTCCTGACTTTC. Translating it yields CASSLRGFGSGANVLTF. Variable domain in full (rest from reference TRBV27 and TRBJ2-6): EAQVTQNPRYLITVTGKKLTVTCSQNMNHEYMSWYRQDPGLGLRQIYYSMNVEVTDKGDVPEGYKVSRKEKRNFPLILESPSPNQTSLYFCASSLRGFGSGANVLTFGAGSRLTVL.